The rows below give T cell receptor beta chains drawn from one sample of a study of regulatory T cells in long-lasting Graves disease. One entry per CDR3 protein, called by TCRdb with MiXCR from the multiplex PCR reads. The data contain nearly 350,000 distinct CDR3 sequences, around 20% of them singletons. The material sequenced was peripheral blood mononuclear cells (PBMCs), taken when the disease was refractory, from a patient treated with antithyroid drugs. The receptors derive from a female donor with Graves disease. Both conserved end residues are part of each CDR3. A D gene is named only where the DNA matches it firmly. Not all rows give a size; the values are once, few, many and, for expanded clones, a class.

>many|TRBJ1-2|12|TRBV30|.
CASHRTPRRYTF
TGTGCCTCCCACCGGACCCCCCGACGCTACACCTTC
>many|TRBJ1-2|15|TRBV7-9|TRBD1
CASSFGQDANYGYTF
TGTGCCAGCAGCTTCGGACAGGATGCTAACTATGGCTACACCTTC
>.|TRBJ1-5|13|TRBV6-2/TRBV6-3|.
CASSYVGNQPQHF
TGTGCCAGCAGTTATGTAGGGAATCAGCCCCAGCATTTT
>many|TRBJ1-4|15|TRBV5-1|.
CASSYREGTNEKLFF
TGTGCCAGCAGCTACAGGGAAGGAACTAATGAAAAACTGTTTTTT
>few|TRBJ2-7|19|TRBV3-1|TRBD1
CASSQGYLLTGGVSYEQYF
TGTGCCAGCAGCCAAGGATACCTGCTGACAGGGGGAGTCTCCTACGAGCAGTACTTC
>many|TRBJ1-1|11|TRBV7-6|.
CASMGGTEAFF
TGTGCCAGCATGGGGGGCACTGAAGCTTTCTTT
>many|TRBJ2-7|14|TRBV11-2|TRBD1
CASSLDWATGAQYF
TGTGCCAGCAGCTTAGATTGGGCGACAGGGGCGCAGTACTTC
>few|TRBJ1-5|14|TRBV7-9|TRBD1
CASRGQGEGQPQHF
TGTGCCAGCAGAGGGCAGGGGGAGGGTCAGCCCCAGCATTTT
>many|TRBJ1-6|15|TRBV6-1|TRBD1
CASTPKQGANSPLHF
TGTGCCAGCACCCCGAAACAGGGGGCGAATTCACCCCTCCACTTT
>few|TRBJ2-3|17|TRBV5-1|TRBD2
CASSPGTSGRRTDTQYF
TGCGCCAGCAGCCCAGGGACTAGCGGTAGGAGGACAGATACGCAGTATTTT
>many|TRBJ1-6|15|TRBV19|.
CASSIRDGYNSPLHF
TGTGCCAGTAGTATAAGGGACGGCTATAATTCACCCCTCCACTTT
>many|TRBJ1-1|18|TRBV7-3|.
CASSLQGGGRFLSTEAFF
TGTGCCAGCAGCCTTCAGGGTGGGGGGCGTTTTCTGAGCACTGAAGCTTTCTTT
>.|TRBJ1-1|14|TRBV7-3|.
CASSLTPGHTEAFF
TGTGCCAGCAGCTTAACCCCGGGCCACACTGAAGCTTTCTTT
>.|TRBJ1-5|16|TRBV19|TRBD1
CASTLGDRGLGQPQHF
TGTGCCAGTACCCTTGGGGACAGGGGGCTCGGGCAGCCCCAGCATTTT
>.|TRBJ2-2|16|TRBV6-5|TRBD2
CASSYGVAGGVGELFF
TGTGCCAGCAGTTACGGGGTAGCGGGGGGGGTCGGGGAGCTGTTTTTT
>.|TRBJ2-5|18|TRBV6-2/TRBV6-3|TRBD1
CATGTARGRSGWIETQYF
TGTGCCACCGGGACAGCCCGGGGTAGATCGGGATGGATAGAGACCCAGTACTTC
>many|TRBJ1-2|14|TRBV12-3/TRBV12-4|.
CASSLNVGNYGYTF
TGTGCCAGCAGTCTAAATGTCGGGAACTATGGCTACACCTTC
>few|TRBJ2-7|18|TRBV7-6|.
CASSLAVGARGRRNEQYF
TGTGCCAGCAGCTTAGCGGTTGGAGCTCGAGGGAGGAGGAACGAGCAGTACTTC
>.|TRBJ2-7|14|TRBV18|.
CASSPPNPSYEQYF
TGTGCCAGCTCACCACCGAACCCTTCCTACGAGCAGTACTTC
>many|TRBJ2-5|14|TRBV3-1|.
CASSHSGPQETQYF
TGTGCCAGCAGCCACAGCGGGCCACAAGAGACCCAGTACTTC
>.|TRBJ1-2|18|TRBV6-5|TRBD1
CASSYSSPGTGGGYGYTF
TGTGCCAGCAGTTACTCCAGTCCCGGGACAGGGGGCGGTTATGGCTACACCTTC
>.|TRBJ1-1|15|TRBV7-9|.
CASSLDGTGNTEAFF
TGTGCCAGCAGCTTAGATGGAACGGGGAACACTGAAGCTTTCTTT
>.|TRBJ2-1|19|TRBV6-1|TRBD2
CASRNWTSGVNNQGNEQFF
TGTGCCAGCAGGAACTGGACTAGCGGGGTTAACAACCAGGGCAATGAGCAGTTCTTC
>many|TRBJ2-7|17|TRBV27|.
CASSPLYDRATAGEQYF
TGTGCCAGCAGTCCCCTCTACGACAGGGCTACCGCGGGGGAGCAGTACTTC
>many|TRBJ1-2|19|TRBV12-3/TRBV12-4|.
CASSLPPPGEGDRNYGYTF
TGTGCCAGCAGTTTACCTCCCCCAGGGGAAGGGGATAGAAACTATGGCTACACCTTC
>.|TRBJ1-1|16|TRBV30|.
CAWSVRRNTQNTEAFF
TGTGCCTGGAGTGTACGGAGGAACACCCAGAACACTGAAGCTTTCTTT
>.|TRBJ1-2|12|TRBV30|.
CAWSVLNYGYTF
TGTGCCTGGAGTGTACTCAACTATGGCTACACCTTC
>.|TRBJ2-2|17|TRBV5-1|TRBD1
CASSPPGQGTNTGELFF
TGCGCCAGCAGCCCGCCGGGACAGGGGACTAACACCGGGGAGCTGTTTTTT